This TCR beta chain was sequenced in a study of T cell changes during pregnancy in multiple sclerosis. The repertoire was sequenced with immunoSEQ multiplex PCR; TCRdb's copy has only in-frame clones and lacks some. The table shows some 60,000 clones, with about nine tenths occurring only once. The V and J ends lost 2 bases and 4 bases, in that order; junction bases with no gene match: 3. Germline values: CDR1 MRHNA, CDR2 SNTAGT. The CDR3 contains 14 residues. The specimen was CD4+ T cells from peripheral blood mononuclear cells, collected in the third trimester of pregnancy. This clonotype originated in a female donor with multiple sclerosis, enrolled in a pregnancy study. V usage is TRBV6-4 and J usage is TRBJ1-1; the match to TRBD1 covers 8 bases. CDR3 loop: CASSDTDRGTEAFF. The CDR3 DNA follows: TGTGCCAGCAGTGACACTGACAGGGGCACTGAAGCTTTCTTT.